This TCR beta chain was sequenced in a study of tumor-infiltrating lymphocytes in localized non-small cell lung cancer. The method was immunoSEQ multiplex PCR; TCRdb's version includes in-frame clones alone and lacks a portion of them. The table lists 20,000 to 25,000 clones, 60% to 75% of them singletons, with around 5% in the top ten. This clone has only a few counts. Its matching antigen is unknown. The CDR3 contains 13 residues. Trimming pared 7 bases from V and 7 bases from J, leaving 14 bases between. Germline V gives CDR1 WSHSY, CDR2 SAAADI. Whole-study findings and limits: No link was found between tumor T-cell fraction and recurrence-free survival.

Sequences were obtained from lung tumor tissue. The clonotype originates from a human donor with non-small cell lung cancer. The genes are TRBV10-2 and TRBJ2-1, with a weak D call TRBD1 (6 bases). The CDR3 protein is CASTGQISNEQFF. The CDR3 DNA follows: TGCGCCAGCACTGGACAGATCTCGAATGAGCAGTTCTTC.